This section outlines one T cell receptor (beta chain) sequence together with its context. The sample originates from a study of OX40 agonist ivuxolimab in advanced cancers. Measured with immunoSEQ multiplex PCR; TCRdb has only the in-frame clones, and not every one. The sample lists nearly 80,000 clones; more than 80% were seen once. J was trimmed by 2 bases and V by 1 base; bases with no gene match: 3. Germline lookup yields CDR1 MDHEN and CDR2 SYDVKM. This CDR3 is built from 16 residues. The receptor was isolated from an adult with an advanced solid tumor such as melanoma, head and neck, liver or kidney cancer. The sequencing used CD4+ or CD8+ T cells sorted from blood, collected in a trial of the OX40 agonist ivuxolimab. The rearrangement uses TRBV28 and TRBJ2-1; 9 positions agree with TRBD2. In DNA, the CDR3 is TGTGCCAGCAGTTTATTAGCGGGAGTCCCCTACAATGAGCAGTTCTTC. The encoded protein is CASSLLAGVPYNEQFF.